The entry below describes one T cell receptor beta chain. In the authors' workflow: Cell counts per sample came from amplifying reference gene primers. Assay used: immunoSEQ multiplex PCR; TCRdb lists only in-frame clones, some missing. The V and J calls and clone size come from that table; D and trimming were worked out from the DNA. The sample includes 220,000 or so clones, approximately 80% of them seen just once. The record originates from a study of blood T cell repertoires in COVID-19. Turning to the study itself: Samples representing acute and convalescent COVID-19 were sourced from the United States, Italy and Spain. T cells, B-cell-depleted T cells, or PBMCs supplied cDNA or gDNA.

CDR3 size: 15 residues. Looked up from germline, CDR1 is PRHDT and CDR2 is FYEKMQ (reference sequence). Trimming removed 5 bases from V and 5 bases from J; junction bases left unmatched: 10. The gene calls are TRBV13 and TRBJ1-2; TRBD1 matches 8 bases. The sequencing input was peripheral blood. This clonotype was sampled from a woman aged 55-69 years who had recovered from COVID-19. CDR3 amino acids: CASSQNRGGGYGYTF. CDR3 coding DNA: TGTGCCAGCAGCCAAAACAGGGGGGGAGGTTATGGCTACACCTTC.